This entry features one T cell receptor (beta chain) sequence. Its cognate antigen is unknown. The V end lost 6 bases, the J end lost 8 bases, and 14 bases lay between the germline ends. Germline CDR1 is MNHNS and CDR2 is SASEGT. The CDR3 loop spans 13 amino acids. These data originate in a study of Graves' ophthalmopathy and Graves' hyperthyroidism. Study-wide context: Untreated patients at initial diagnosis provided peripheral blood. Study-level points and caveats: Most thyroid-expanded clonotypes exceeding 0.001 frequency were also found in blood.

Diagnosis relied on clinical symptoms, serum thyroxine, TRAb, thyroid ultrasound and orbital computed tomography. From fresh peripheral blood, around 10 ml in volume, the PBMCs were obtained. Amplification from RNA transcripts yielded the TCR beta CDR3 regions. First-round RT-PCR with HTBI primers preceded a second-round multiplex PCR. A single record per CDR3 protein comes from TCRdb applying MiXCR to the multiplex PCR reads. The profile covers a few hundred thousand distinct CDR3 sequences, with around 20% appearing a single time and more than 2.5% taken by the ten largest. The gene calls are TRBV6-1 and TRBJ1-3; tentative D call: TRBD1 (5 bases). Sequenced material: peripheral blood. This clonotype was obtained from a woman aged 18-30 years with stable Graves' hyperthyroidism. In DNA form, the CDR3 reads TGTGCCAGCAGACGGGACCGGCGCGACACCATATATTTT. This gives the protein CASRRDRRDTIYF.